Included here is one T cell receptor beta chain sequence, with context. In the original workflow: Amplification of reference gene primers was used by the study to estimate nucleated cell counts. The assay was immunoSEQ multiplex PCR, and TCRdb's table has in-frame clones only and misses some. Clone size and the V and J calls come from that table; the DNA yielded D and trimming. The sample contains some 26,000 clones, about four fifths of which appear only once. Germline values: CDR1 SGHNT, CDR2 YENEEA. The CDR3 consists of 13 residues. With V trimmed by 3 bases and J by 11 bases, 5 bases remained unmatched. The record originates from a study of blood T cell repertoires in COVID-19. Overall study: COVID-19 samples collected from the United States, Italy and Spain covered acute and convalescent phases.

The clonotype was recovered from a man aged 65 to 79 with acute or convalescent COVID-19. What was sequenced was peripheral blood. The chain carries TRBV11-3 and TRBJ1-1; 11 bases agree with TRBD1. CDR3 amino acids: CASSLGGQGAAFF. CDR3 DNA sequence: TGTGCCAGCAGCTTGGGTGGACAGGGGGCGGCTTTCTTT.